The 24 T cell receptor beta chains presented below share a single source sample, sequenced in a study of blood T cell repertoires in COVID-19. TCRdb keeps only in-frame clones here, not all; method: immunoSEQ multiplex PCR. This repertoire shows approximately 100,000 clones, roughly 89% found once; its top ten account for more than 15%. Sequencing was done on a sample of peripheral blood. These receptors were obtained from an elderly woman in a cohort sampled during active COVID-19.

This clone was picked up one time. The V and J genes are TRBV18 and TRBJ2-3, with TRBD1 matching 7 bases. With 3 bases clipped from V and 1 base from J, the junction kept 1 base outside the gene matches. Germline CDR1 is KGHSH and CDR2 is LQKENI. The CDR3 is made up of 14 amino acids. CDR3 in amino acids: CASSPGTGTDTQYF. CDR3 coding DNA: TGTGCCAGCTCACCCGGGACAGGCACAGATACGCAGTATTTT.

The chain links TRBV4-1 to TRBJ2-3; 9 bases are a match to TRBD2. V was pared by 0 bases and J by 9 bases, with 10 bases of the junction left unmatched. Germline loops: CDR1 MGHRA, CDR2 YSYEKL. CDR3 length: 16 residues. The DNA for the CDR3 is TGCGCCAGCAGCCAAGAAGATTCTTCGGCGGGGGGGACGCAGTATTTT. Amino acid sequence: CASSQEDSSAGGTQYF.

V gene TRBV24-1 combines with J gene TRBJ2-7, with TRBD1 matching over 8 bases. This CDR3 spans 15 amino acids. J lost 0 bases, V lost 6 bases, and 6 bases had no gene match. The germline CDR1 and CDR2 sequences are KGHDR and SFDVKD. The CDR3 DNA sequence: TGTGCCACCAGTATGGACAGGGCCGCCTCCTACGAGCAGTACTTC. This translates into CATSMDRAASYEQYF.

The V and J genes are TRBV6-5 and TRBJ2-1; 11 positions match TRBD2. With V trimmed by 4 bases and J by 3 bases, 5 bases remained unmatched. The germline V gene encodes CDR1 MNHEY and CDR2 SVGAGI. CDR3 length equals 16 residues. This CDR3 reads CASSSPGLADYNEQFF. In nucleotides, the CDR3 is TGTGCCAGCAGTTCCCCGGGACTAGCGGACTACAATGAGCAGTTCTTC.

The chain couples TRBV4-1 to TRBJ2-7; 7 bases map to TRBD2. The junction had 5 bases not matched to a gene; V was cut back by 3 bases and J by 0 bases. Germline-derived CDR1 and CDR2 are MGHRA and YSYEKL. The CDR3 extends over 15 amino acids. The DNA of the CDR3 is TGCGCCAGCAGCCAGATCCGGGACTACTCCTACGAGCAGTACTTC. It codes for CASSQIRDYSYEQYF.

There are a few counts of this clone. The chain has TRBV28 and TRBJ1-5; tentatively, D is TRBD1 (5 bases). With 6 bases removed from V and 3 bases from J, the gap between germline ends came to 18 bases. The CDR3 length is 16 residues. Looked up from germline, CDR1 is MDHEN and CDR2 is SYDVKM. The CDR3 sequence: CASSPGGATINQPQHF. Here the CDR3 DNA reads TGTGCCAGCAGCCCGGGAGGGGCAACTATCAATCAGCCCCAGCATTTT.

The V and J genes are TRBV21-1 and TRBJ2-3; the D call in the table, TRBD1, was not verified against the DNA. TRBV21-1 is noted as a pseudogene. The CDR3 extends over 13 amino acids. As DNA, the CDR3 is TGTGCCAGCAGCGCGGACAGGGAAGATACGCAGTATTTT. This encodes CASSADREDTQYF.

The CDR3 DNA reads as TGTGCCAGCAGCCACCCCGCCTATAGCGGGGGGTCCCGCCCGTCCACCTACAATGAGCAGTTCTTC. Protein sequence: CASSHPAYSGGSRPSTYNEQFF. The chain carries TRBV3-1 (or the pseudogene TRBV3-2) and TRBJ2-1; 10 bases map to TRBD2. The CDR3 contains 22 residues. The germline gives CDR1 LGHDT, CDR2 YNNKEL (reference sequence). V gave up 3 bases and J gave up 2 bases; unmatched junction bases: 22.

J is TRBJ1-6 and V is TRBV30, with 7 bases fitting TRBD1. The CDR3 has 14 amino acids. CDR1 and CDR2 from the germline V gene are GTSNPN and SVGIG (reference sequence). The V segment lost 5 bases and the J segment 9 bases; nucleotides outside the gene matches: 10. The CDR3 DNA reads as TGTGCCTGGGGTACGACAGGGAATGGTTCACCCCTCCACTTT. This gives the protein CAWGTTGNGSPLHF.

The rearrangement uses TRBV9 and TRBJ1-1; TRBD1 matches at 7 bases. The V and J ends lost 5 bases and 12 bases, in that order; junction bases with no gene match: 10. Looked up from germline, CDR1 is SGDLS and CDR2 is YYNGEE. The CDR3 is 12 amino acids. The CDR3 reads CASSSHDRASFF. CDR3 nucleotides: TGTGCCAGCAGTTCTCATGACAGGGCGTCTTTCTTT.

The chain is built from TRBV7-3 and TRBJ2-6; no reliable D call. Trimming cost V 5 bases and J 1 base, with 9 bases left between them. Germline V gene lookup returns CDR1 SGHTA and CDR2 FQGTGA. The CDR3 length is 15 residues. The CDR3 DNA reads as TGTGCCAGCAGCCCCCGTAGTTCTGGGGCCAACGTCCTGACTTTC. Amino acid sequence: CASSPRSSGANVLTF.

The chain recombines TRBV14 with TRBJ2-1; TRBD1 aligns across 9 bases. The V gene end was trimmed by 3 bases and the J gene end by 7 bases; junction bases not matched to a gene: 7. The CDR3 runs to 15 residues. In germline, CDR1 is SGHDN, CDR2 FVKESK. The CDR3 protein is CASSHLGQGINEQFF. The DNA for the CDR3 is TGTGCCAGCAGCCACCTCGGACAGGGGATTAATGAGCAGTTCTTC.

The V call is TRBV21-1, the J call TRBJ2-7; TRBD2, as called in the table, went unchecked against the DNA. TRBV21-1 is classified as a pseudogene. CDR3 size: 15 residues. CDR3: CASSTVSERSYEQYF. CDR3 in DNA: TGTGCCAGCAGCACTGTCTCCGAGAGGTCGTACGAGCAGTACTTC.

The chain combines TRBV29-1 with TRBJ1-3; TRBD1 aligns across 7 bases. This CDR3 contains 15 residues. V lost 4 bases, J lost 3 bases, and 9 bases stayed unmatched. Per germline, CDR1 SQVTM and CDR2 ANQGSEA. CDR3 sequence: CSVAPTGDFGNTIYF. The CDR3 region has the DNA TGCAGCGTTGCGCCTACAGGGGACTTTGGAAACACCATATATTTT.

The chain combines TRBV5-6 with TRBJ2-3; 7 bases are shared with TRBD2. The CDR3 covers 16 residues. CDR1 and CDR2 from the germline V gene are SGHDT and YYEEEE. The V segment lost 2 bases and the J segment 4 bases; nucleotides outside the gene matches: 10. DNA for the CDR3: TGTGCCAGCAGCTTAAGAGCGGGGTCACGTTCAGATACGCAGTATTTT. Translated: CASSLRAGSRSDTQYF.

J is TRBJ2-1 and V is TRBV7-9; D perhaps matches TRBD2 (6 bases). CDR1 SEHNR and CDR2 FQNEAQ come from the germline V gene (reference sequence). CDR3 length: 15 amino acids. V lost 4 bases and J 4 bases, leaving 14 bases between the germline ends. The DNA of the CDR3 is TGTGCCAGCAGCTCCGACAGTGGGGGGTACAATGAGCAGTTCTTC. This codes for CASSSDSGGYNEQFF.

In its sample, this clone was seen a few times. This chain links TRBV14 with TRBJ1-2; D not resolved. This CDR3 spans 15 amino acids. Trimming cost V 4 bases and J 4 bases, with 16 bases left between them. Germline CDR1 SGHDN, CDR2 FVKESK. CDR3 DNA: TGTGCCAGCAGCCCGGTCGGGTATTGGAGCTATGGCTACACCTTC. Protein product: CASSPVGYWSYGYTF.

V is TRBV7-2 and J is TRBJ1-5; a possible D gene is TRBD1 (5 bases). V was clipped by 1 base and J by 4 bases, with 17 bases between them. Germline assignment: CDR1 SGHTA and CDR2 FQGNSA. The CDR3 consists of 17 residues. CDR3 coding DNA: TGTGCCAGCAGCTTAGATCCGTCGCAGGGAATAAATCAGCCCCAGCATTTT. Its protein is CASSLDPSQGINQPQHF.

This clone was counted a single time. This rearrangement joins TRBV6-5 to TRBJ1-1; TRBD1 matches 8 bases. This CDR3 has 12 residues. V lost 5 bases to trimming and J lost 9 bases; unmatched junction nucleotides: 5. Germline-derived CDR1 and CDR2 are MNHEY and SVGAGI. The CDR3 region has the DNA TGTGCCAGCAGTCTCTGGACAGGGCAAGCTTTCTTT. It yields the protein CASSLWTGQAFF.

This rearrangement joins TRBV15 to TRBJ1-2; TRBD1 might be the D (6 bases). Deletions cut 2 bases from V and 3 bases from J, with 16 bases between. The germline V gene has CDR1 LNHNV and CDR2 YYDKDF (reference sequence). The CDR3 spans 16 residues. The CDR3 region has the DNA TGTGCCACCAGCAGACCTCAGGGGAGGGGGGACTATGGCTACACCTTC. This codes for CATSRPQGRGDYGYTF.

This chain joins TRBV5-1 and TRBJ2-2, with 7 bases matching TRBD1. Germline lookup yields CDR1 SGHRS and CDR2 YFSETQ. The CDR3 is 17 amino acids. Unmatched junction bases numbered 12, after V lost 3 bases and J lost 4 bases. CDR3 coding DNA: TGCGCCAGCAGCTGGGGGACAGATAAAATTCTCACCGGGGAGCTGTTTTTT. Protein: CASSWGTDKILTGELFF.

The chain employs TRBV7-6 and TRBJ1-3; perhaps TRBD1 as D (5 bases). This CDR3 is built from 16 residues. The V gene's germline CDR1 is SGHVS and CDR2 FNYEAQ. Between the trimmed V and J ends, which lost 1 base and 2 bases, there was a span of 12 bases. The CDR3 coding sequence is TGTGCCAGCAGCTTAGGTGCAGGGCGCGCTGGAAACACCATATATTTT. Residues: CASSLGAGRAGNTIYF.

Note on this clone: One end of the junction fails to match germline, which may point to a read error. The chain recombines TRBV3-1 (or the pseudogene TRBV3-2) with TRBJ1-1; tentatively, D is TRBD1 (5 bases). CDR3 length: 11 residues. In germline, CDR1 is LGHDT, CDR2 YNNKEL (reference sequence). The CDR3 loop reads CASSRTDIEVF. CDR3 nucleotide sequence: TGTGCCAGCAGCCGCACGGACATTGAGGTCTTT.

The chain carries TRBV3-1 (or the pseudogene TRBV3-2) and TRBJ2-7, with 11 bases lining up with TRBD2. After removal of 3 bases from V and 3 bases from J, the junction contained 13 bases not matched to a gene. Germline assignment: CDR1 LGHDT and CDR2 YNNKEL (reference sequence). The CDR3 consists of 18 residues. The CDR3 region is CASSHRPPLAGVFYEQYF. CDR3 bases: TGTGCCAGCAGCCATCGACCCCCACTAGCGGGAGTGTTCTACGAGCAGTACTTC.